This paragraph reports one T cell receptor beta chain. This CDR3 spans 14 amino acids. Germline lookup yields CDR1 WSHSY and CDR2 SAAADI. The V and J ends lost 5 bases and 5 bases respectively, with 15 bases between them. Repertoires were generated with immunoSEQ multiplex PCR, while TCRdb's copy carries only in-frame clones and drops some. The table has 2 million to 2.5 million clones, approximately 94% seen once. This record comes from a study of shared clonotypes between healthy human individuals. The source is a man aged 18 to 30 in good health. The V call is TRBV10-2, the J call TRBJ2-5; tentatively, D is TRBD2 (6 bases). Material: naive CD4+ T cells sorted from blood. Subset here: CD45RA+ positively selected. CDR3 coding DNA: TGCGCCAGCAGTCCTCTAGCGAAGGAGGAGACCCAGTACTTC. Its protein product is CASSPLAKEETQYF.